This T cell receptor beta chain was found in a study of cytomegalovirus exposure and HLA in healthy donors. The study ran its PCR with 60 Vbeta and 13 Jbeta primers. Assay used: immunoSEQ multiplex PCR; TCRdb lists only in-frame clones, some missing. The sample has about 130,000 clones, 76% seen once. The V and J ends lost 6 bases and 8 bases, in that order; junction bases with no gene match: 5. The CDR3 has 14 amino acids. Germline assignment: CDR1 SNHLY and CDR2 FYNNEI. Nominally healthy donors were sampled, though unrecorded immune exposures were likely. V and J are TRBV2 and TRBJ1-3, with 12 bases matching TRBD1. Source material: PBMCs. The TCR comes from a man between 40 and 49 years old in good health and CMV-seronegative. CDR3 sequence reads: CASSPGQGADTIYF. The CDR3 coding sequence is TGTGCCAGCAGCCCGGGACAGGGGGCCGACACCATATATTTT.